This T cell receptor beta chain originates from a study of tumor-infiltrating lymphocytes in primary liver carcinoma. Turning to the study itself: The study reported T1-T3 N0M0 tumors spanning 4.2 to 10 cm.

It was unsorted whole blood that yielded blood RNA, and germline DNA was also extracted. A four-milliliter peripheral blood sample was collected before surgery. Starting from roughly 0.5 ug of total RNA, TCR beta cDNA was produced with a primer in the constant region. Generation of the TCR beta libraries relied on three nested multiplex PCR rounds using slightly modified ARM-PCR. Investigators reported that the first two PCR rounds, at 10 cycles each, used TRBV1-TRBV30 forward primers with a C-beta reverse primer. TCRdb itself ran the multiplex PCR reads through MiXCR, one entry per CDR3 protein. Of 190,000 or so distinct CDR3 sequences listed, roughly 61% are singletons. Germline V gene lookup returns CDR1 SGHKS and CDR2 YYEKEE (reference sequence). The CDR3 totals 15 residues. The V gene end was trimmed by 5 bases and the J gene end by 5 bases; junction bases not matched to a gene: 6. Only a few counts were recorded for this clonotype.

Sequenced: peripheral blood. The chain couples TRBV5-5 to TRBJ2-1, with TRBD2 matching 11 bases. The TCR originated in a woman in her fifties or sixties with primary liver carcinoma and hepatitis B virus infection. The CDR3 spells CASRAGLAADNEQFF. The CDR3 DNA sequence: TGTGCCAGCAGGGCGGGACTAGCGGCGGACAATGAGCAGTTCTTC. Using reference TRBV5-5 and TRBJ2-1 for the parts outside the CDR3, the full variable domain is DAGVTQSPTHLIKTRGQQVTLRCSPISGHKSVSWYQQVLGQGPQFIFQYYEKEERGRGNFPDRFSARQFPNYSSELNVNALLLGDSALYLCASRAGLAADNEQFFGPGTRLTVL.